This TCR beta chain is drawn from a study of T cells in Graves' hyperthyroidism and ophthalmopathy. The investigators amplified TCR beta CDR3 regions from RNA transcripts. In the first-round RT-PCR of the TCR CDR3, the HTBI primer set was used. One entry per CDR3 protein results from TCRdb running MiXCR on the multiplex PCR reads. The sample has 600,000 to 800,000 distinct CDR3 sequences; approximately 36% are singletons. About this clonotype itself: What it binds is unknown.

Stable hyperthyroidism: no ophthalmopathy progression over 18 months of follow-up. It was uncontrolled infection, other autoimmune disease, pregnancy or lactation that excluded patients. Fresh peripheral blood, 10 ml, was the source of the PBMCs. From germline, CDR1 is SGHTA and CDR2 FQGNSA. Trimming took off 1 base at V and 0 bases at J, with 15 bases between the two ends. The CDR3 length is 17 residues. Findings and caveats of the study: Most clonotypes that expanded in the thyroid above 0.001 also showed up in blood.

This TCR was sampled from a woman aged 40 to 50 with Graves' hyperthyroidism. The V and J genes are TRBV7-2 and TRBJ1-1; D gene uncertain. The sequencing input was blood. CDR3 amino acids: CASSLVVGRSMNTEAFF. The CDR3 bases are TGTGCCAGCAGCTTAGTGGTGGGCAGGTCGATGAACACTGAAGCTTTCTTT.